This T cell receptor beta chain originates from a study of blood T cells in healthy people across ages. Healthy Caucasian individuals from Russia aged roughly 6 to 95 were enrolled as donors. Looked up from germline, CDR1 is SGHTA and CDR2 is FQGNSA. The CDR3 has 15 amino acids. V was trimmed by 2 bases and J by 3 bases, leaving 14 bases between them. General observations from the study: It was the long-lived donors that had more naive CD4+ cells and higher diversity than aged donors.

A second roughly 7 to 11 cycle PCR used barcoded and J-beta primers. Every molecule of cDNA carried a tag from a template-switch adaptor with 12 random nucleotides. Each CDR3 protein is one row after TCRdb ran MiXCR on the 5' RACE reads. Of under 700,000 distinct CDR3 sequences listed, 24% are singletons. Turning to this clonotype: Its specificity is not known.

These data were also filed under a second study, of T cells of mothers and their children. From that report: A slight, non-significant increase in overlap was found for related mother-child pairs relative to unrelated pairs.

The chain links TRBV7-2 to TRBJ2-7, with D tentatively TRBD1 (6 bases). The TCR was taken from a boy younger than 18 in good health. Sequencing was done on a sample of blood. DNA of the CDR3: TGTGCCAGCAGCTTACGGTCAGGGGAGAACTACGAGCAGTACTTC. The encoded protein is CASSLRSGENYEQYF.